This T cell receptor beta chain was captured in a study of T cell clonality in common variable immunodeficiency. The length of the CDR3 is 12 residues. Germline lookup yields CDR1 SQVTM and CDR2 ANQGSEA. This clone was counted a few times. The read gets to within 3 residues of the CDR3 end, and the germline J gene fills in the rest. This CDR3 is also generated by other DNA sequences in the sample. Generated by immunoSEQ multiplex PCR, the TCRdb table keeps only in-frame clones and is missing some. The profile covers over 30,000 clones, none occurring a single time. The rearrangement uses TRBV29-1 and TRBJ1-2, with TRBD1 matching over 8 bases. Sample: peripheral blood mononuclear cells. This sequence originates from a person aged 18 to 75 in good health. The CDR3 bases that were read are TGCAGCGTCCATCGGACAGGGCTTGGT. Residues: CSVHRTGLG. The entire CDR3 protein is CSVHRTGLGYTF.